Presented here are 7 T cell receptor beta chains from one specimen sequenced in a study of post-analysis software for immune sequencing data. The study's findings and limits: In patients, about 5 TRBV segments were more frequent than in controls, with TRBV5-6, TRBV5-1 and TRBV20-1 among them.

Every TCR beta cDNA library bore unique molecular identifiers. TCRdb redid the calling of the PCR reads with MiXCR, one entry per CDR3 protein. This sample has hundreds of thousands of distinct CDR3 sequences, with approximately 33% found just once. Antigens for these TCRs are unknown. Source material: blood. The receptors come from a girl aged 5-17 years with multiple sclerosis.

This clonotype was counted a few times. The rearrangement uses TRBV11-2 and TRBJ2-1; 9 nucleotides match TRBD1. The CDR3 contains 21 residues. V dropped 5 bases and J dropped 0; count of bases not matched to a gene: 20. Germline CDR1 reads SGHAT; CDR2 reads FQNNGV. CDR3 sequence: CASSTGGSHRGRRPSYNEQFF. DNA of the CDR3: TGTGCCAGCAGCACTGGAGGGTCGCACAGGGGGCGGAGACCCTCCTACAATGAGCAGTTCTTC.

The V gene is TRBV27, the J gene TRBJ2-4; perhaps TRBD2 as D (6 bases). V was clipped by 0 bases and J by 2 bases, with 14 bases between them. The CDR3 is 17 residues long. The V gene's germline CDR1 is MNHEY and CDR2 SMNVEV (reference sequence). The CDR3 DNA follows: TGTGCCAGCAGTTTATCGCGTCCTCGGGGGTCCAAAAACATTCAGTACTTC. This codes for CASSLSRPRGSKNIQYF.

The CDR3: CASSHRLAGGPDTQYF. CDR3 DNA: TGTGCCAGCAGTCACCGACTAGCGGGGGGGCCAGATACGCAGTATTTT. J is TRBJ2-3 and V is TRBV12-3 or TRBV12-4, with 14 bases fitting TRBD2. This CDR3 has 16 residues. With V trimmed by 5 bases and J by 4 bases, 5 bases remained unmatched.

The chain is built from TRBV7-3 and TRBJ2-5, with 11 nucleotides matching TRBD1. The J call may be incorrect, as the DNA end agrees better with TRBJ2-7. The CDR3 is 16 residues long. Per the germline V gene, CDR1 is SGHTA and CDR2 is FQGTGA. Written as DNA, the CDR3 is TGTGCCAGCAGCCCCCACCCTGGACAGGGGGCTTACGAGCAGTACTTC. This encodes CASSPHPGQGAYEQYF.

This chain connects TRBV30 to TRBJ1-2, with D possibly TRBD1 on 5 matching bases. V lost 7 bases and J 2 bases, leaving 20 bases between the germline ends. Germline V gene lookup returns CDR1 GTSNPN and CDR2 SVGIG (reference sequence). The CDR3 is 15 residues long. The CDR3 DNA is TGTGCCTCACCACATGGGGCCGCAGGCAACTATGGCTACACCTTC. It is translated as CASPHGAAGNYGYTF. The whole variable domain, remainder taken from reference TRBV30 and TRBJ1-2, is SQTIHQWPATLVQPVGSPLSLECTVEGTSNPNLYWYRQAAGRGLQLLFYSVGIGQISSEVPQNLSASRPQDRQFILSSKKLLLSDSGFYLCASPHGAAGNYGYTFGSGTRLTVV.

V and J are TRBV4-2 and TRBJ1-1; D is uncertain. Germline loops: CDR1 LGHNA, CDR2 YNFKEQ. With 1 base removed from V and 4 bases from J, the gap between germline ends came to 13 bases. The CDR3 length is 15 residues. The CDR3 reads CASSQVKELFTEAFF. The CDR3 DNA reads TGTGCCAGCAGCCAAGTAAAAGAGTTATTCACTGAAGCTTTCTTT.

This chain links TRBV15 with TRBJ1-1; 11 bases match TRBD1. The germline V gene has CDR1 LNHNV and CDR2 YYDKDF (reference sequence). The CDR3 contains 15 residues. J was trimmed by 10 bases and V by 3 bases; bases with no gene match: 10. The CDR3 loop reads CATSRDIPGQGGAFF. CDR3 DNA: TGTGCCACCAGCAGGGATATCCCGGGACAGGGGGGAGCTTTCTTT.